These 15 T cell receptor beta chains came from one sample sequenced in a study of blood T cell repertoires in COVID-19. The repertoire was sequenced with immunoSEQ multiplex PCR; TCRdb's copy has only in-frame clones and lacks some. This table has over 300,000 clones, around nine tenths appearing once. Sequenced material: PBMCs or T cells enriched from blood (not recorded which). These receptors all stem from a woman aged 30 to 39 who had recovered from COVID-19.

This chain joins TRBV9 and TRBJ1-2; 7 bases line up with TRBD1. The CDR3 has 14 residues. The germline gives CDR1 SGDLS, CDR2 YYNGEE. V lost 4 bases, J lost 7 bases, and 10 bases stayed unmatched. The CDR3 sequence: CASSHMGQGGGYTF. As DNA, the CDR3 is TGTGCCAGCAGCCACATGGGGCAGGGGGGTGGCTACACCTTC.

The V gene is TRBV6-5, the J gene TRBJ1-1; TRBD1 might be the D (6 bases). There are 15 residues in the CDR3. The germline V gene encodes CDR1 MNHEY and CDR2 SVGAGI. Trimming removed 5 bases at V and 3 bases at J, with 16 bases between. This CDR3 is CASSPTGSSYTEAFF. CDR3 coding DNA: TGTGCCAGCAGTCCGACAGGCAGCTCTTACACTGAAGCTTTCTTT.

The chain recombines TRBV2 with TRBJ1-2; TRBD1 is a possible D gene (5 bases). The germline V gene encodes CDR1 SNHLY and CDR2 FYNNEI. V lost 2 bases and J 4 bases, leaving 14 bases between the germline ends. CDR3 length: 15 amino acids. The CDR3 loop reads CASSELKAGFYGYTF. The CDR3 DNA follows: TGTGCCAGCAGTGAACTAAAAGCAGGGTTCTATGGCTACACCTTC.

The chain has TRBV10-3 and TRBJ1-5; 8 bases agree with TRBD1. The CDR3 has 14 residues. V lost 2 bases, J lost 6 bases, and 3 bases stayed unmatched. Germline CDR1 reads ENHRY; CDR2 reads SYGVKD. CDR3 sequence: CAISEGQGSQPQHF. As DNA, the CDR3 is TGTGCCATCAGTGAGGGACAGGGAAGTCAGCCCCAGCATTTT.

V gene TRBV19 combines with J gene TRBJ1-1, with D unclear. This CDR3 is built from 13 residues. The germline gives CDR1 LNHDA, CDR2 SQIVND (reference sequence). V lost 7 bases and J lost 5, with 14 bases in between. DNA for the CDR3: TGTGCCAGTACCCCCCTCCTCGGGACTGAAGCTTTCTTT. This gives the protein CASTPLLGTEAFF.

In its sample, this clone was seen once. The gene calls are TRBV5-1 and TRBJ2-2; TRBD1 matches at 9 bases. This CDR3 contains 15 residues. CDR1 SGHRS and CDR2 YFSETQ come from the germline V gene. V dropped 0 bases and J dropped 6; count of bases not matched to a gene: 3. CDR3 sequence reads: CASSLDGQGPGELFF. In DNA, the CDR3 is TGCGCCAGCAGCTTGGATGGACAGGGGCCCGGGGAGCTGTTTTTT. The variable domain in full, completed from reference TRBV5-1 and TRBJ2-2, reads KAGVTQTPRYLIKTRGQQVTLSCSPISGHRSVSWYQQTPGQGLQFLFEYFSETQRNKGNFPGRFSGRQFSNSRSEMNVSTLELGDSALYLCASSLDGQGPGELFFGEGSRLTVL.

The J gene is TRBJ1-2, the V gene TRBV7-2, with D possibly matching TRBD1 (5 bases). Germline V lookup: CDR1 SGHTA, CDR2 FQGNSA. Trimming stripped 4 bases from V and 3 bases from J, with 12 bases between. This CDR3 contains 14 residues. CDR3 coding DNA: TGTGCCAGCAGCTCCGTGGCCAGGGACTATGGCTACACCTTC. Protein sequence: CASSSVARDYGYTF.

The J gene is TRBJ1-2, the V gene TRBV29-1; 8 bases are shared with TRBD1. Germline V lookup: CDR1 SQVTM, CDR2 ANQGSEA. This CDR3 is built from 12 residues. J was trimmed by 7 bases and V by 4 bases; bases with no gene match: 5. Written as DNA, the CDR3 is TGCAGCGTTGGGGGTGACAGGGGTGGCTACACCTTC. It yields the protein CSVGGDRGGYTF.

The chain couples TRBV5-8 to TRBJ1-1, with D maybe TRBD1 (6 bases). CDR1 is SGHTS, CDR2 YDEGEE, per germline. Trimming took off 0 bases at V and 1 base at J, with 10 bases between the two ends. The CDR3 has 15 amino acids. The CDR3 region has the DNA TGTGCCAGCAGCTTGGAGTTACAGGGGAACACTGAAGCTTTCTTT. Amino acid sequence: CASSLELQGNTEAFF.

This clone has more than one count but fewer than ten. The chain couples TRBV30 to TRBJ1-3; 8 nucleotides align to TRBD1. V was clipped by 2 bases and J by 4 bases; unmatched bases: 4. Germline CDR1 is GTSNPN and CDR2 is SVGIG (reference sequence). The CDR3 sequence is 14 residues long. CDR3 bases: TGTGCCTGGAGTTGGCAGGGGGCGGGAAACACCATATATTTT. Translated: CAWSWQGAGNTIYF.

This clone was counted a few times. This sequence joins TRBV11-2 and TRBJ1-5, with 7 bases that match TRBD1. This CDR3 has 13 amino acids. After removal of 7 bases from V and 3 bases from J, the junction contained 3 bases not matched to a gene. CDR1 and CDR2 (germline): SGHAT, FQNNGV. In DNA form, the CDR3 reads TGTGCCAGCAAAGGGGGCCTCAATCAGCCCCAGCATTTT. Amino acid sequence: CASKGGLNQPQHF.

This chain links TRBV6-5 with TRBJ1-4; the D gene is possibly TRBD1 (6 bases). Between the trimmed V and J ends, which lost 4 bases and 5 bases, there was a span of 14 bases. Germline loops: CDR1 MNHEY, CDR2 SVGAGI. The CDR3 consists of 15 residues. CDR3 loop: CASSSLLDSNEKLFF. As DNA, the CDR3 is TGTGCCAGCAGTTCCCTCTTGGACAGCAATGAAAAACTGTTTTTT.

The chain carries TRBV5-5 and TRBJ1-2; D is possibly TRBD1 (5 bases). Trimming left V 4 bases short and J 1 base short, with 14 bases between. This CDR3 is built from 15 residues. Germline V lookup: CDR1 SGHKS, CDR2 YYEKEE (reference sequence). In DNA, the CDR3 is TGTGCCAGCAGCCTTAGGACAACTCTTAACTATGGCTACACCTTC. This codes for CASSLRTTLNYGYTF. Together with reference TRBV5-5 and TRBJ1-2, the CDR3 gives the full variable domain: DAGVTQSPTHLIKTRGQQVTLRCSPISGHKSVSWYQQVLGQGPQFIFQYYEKEERGRGNFPDRFSARQFPNYSSELNVNALLLGDSALYLCASSLRTTLNYGYTFGSGTRLTVV.

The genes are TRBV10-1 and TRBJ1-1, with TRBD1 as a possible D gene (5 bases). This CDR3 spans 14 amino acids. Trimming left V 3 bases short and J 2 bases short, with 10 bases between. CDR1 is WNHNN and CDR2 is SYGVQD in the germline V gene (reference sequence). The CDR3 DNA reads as TGCGCCAGCAGTGAAGGTTGGGGCAACACTGAAGCTTTCTTT. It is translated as CASSEGWGNTEAFF.

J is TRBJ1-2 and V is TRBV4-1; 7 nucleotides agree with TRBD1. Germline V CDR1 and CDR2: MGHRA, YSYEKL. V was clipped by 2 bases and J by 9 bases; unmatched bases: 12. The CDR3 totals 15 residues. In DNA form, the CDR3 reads TGCGCCAGCAGCCAACCTCTAGACAGGGATTTACGCTACACCTTC. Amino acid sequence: CASSQPLDRDLRYTF.